This T cell receptor beta chain is from a study of OX40 agonist ivuxolimab in advanced cancers. The overall study: With a range of roughly 20 to 80, age averaged about 58 years, and about 80% were male. Three patients responded partially, comprising one with hepatocellular carcinoma and two with cutaneous melanoma.

The study, taken as a whole, reports: Expanded clones belonging to CD8+ T cells outnumbered, on average, those of CD4+.

Regarding this clone: What it recognizes is unknown.

Clones were read by immunoSEQ multiplex PCR, and TCRdb kept only the in-frame ones, dropping some. In the table there are roughly 53,000 clones, approximately 91% of which are singletons. This CDR3 comprises 15 residues. The V gene's germline CDR1 is SGHNT and CDR2 YYREEE (reference sequence). The V gene end was trimmed by 4 bases and the J gene end by 7 bases; junction bases not matched to a gene: 9. Sequenced material: CD4+ or CD8+ T cells sorted from blood, taken in a trial of the OX40 agonist ivuxolimab. The rearrangement joins TRBV5-4 to TRBJ1-2, with TRBD1 matching over 11 bases. The sequence came from an adult with an advanced solid tumor such as melanoma, head and neck, liver or kidney cancer. The CDR3 DNA is TGTGCCAGCAGCGGAGGGACAGGGGGACTTGGTGGCTACACCTTC. Residues: CASSGGTGGLGGYTF.